This T cell receptor (beta chain) was recovered during a study of blood T cells in healthy people across ages (dated by TCRdb to about 2015). With respect to the entire study: In model experiments, template switching captured about one uniquely barcoded TCR beta cDNA molecule for every two T cells. The study analyzed two additional independent replicas of 1 million unique cDNA reads from the same blood draw for two donors, one aged 18 to 29 and one aged 80 or older. To avoid experimental bias, donors of different ages were spread randomly across the sequencing lanes. Donors were grouped into four age groups: young (average about 15 years), middle-aged (around 39), aged (around 60) and long-lived (about 89). The study measured age-related changes in TCR beta repertoire diversity using deep sequencing normalized with unique cDNA molecular identifiers. Beyond this particular receptor, the publication reports: Compared with the aged group, the long-lived group had more naive CD4+ T cells, fewer expanded clones and increased TCR diversity, a pattern suggesting age selection. Because donor CMV infection status was unknown, age-related changes in expanded clonotypes were potentially confounded. As age increased, observed TCR beta diversity per million T cells dropped in a roughly linear way, and a significant reduction was already evident by age 40. Estimates of total diversity from one million sequenced T cells were regarded as lower bounds and underestimates. A strong correlation was found between observed TCR beta diversity and the percentage of naive T cells measured by flow cytometry. Because profiling used bulk unsorted PBMCs, naive and antigen-experienced compartments could not be compared conclusively.

The 39 donors, aged roughly 6 to 90 years, were systemically healthy Caucasian individuals from Russia. Approximately 9.3 milliliters of peripheral blood were collected from each donor into EDTA-treated Vacutainer tubes. Ficoll-Paque density-gradient centrifugation was used to isolate PBMCs, with at least 6 million per sample. Total RNA, at least 5 micrograms per sample, was extracted from PBMCs with Trizol reagent. Naive CD45RAhigh/CD27high T cell percentages were measured by flow cytometry on a PBMC aliquot from every donor. Library preparation employed 5' RACE. TCRdb shows the sequencer as Illumina HiSeq 2500. The second PCR ran for roughly 7 to 12 cycles and used a J-beta primer mix along with a sample-barcoded 5' primer. Each TCR beta cDNA molecule received a unique molecular identifier from a template-switch 5' adaptor carrying 12 random nucleotides. Each sample yielded at least 2.5 million CDR3-containing paired-end reads. First-strand cDNA was synthesized from all RNA with the Mint cDNA synthesis kit, primed by a TRBC-specific oligonucleotide. After uracil-DNA glycosylase treatment, a first 18-cycle PCR used universal primers M1SS and BC2_uni_R on all cDNA. The study's own analysis went as follows. Normalization of each sample was performed by random selection of 1 million high-quality reads, each carrying a distinct molecular identifier. Reads sharing molecular identifiers were discarded rather than binned into consensus sequences. MiTCR, set to a Q25 quality threshold and the strictest error-elimination algorithm, was used for CDR3 identification, clonotype clustering and error correction. Lower-bound total TCR beta diversity was estimated with a nonparametric unseen species model using Euler transformation. The public reads were run again by TCRdb, first through fastp at Q25 and then through MiXCR, and only productive beta chains were kept. Each record represents a unique CDR3 protein, reported with the most common genes and DNA among its rows. These V and J calls rely on TCRdb rather than the paper's analysis. In all, the sample holds about 640,000 distinct CDR3 sequences, and about 43% of those were seen once. The leading ten clones occupy approximately 31% of the sample.

This clonotype was detected only a few times. This receptor's antigen is unknown. Base qualities are not recorded, but no much larger clone differs from it by a single base. The trim is 1 base for V and 7 bases for J, with a gap of 13 bases between the germline ends. Reading from cysteine to phenylalanine, the CDR3 counts 14 amino acids. Only the CDR3 part of the read is kept: 42 bases, read in frame from the first base. The germline V gene specifies SGHVS as CDR1 and FNYEAQ as CDR2. The receptor comes from an elderly man in good health. Here the chain combines TRBV7-6 and TRBJ1-1; a weak D assignment points to TRBD1 (5 bases agree). The specimen was blood. The CDR3 is CASSLELVGGEAFF. The nucleotides read TGTGCCAGCAGCTTAGAGCTGGTGGGGGGTGAAGCTTTCTTT.